Following are 8 T cell receptor beta chains from one sample sequenced in a study of T cell repertoires in ileal Crohn's disease (dated by TCRdb to about 2019). The library came from the immunoSEQ multiplex PCR assay. Sourced from immuneACCESS, this table was stored by TCRdb with only in-frame sequences that have V and J called. A share of the clones is absent; for the studies checked, an unresolved V gene accounts for under half, and the remainder has no known explanation. Counted in this sample were 13,000 to 15,000 clones; approximately 90% of them appeared once. The ten largest account for roughly 3.9% of the sample. Sequenced material: ileal tissue. Source of these receptors: an adult with Crohn's disease.

The J gene is TRBJ2-3, the V gene TRBV4-3, with 11 bases lining up with TRBD2. After removal of 1 base from V and 5 bases from J, the junction contained 11 bases not matched to a gene. The CDR3 has 18 residues. Germline loops: CDR1 LGHNA, CDR2 YSLEER. CDR3 in amino acids: CASSQGRRTSGSRDTQYF. In DNA form, the CDR3 reads TGCGCCAGCAGCCAAGGCAGAAGAACTAGCGGGAGCCGAGATACGCAGTATTTT.

V gene TRBV5-4 combines with J gene TRBJ2-7, with D possibly being TRBD2 (5 bases). The CDR3 length is 14 residues. Between the trimmed V and J ends, which lost 2 bases and 1 base, there was a span of 10 bases. Germline CDR1 SGHNT, CDR2 YYREEE (reference sequence). CDR3 nucleotides: TGTGCCAGCAGCTTATACCGCGGGTCCTACGAGCAGTACTTC. It is translated as CASSLYRGSYEQYF.

The rearrangement joins TRBV5-6 to TRBJ2-7; 7 nucleotides align to TRBD2. The CDR3 contains 12 residues. The junction had 2 bases not matched to a gene; V was cut back by 0 bases and J by 8 bases. Germline V gives CDR1 SGHDT, CDR2 YYEEEE. This chain's CDR3 is CASSLGGSQQYF. CDR3 DNA sequence: TGTGCCAGCAGCTTGGGCGGGAGCCAGCAGTACTTC. The full variable domain, its missing parts supplied by reference TRBV5-6 and TRBJ2-7, is DAGVTQSPTHLIKTRGQQVTLRCSPKSGHDTVSWYQQALGQGPQFIFQYYEEEERQRGNFPDRFSGHQFPNYSSELNVNALLLGDSALYLCASSLGGSQQYFGPGTRLTVT.

This clone was detected once. The chain is built from TRBV5-1 and TRBJ1-1; no clear D. This CDR3 has 14 amino acids. The V gene's germline CDR1 is SGHRS and CDR2 YFSETQ. Trimming shortened V by 0 bases and J by 3 bases, and 9 bases separated the two germline ends. The CDR3 DNA follows: TGCGCCAGCAGCTTGGGGGCCGGGGACACTGAAGCTTTCTTT. Its translation: CASSLGAGDTEAFF.

This clone was detected a few times. As DNA, the CDR3 is TGTGCCATCAGTGCCCTCTCTAGCGAGCAGTACTTC. It codes for CAISALSSEQYF. This rearrangement joins TRBV10-3 to TRBJ2-7; D is uncertain. Trimming cost V 4 bases and J 6 bases, with 10 bases left between them. Germline V gene sequence: CDR1 ENHRY, CDR2 SYGVKD. The CDR3 has 12 residues.

V and J are TRBV18 and TRBJ2-1, with 8 bases that match TRBD2. This CDR3 region has 15 residues. With V trimmed by 6 bases and J by 5 bases, 9 bases remained unmatched. CDR1 and CDR2 (germline): KGHSH, LQKENI. CDR3 DNA sequence: TGTGCCAGCTCCTCCCGGGCTAGCGGGCACAATGAGCAGTTCTTC. The encoded protein is CASSSRASGHNEQFF.

The chain is built from TRBV5-1 and TRBJ2-3, with 8 bases lining up with TRBD2. V shed 5 bases, J shed 1 base, and the junction held 6 bases outside the gene matches. This CDR3 is built from 15 residues. Germline CDR1 reads SGHRS; CDR2 reads YFSETQ. CDR3 DNA: TGCGCCAGCAGGCAGGGACTAGGGGGCACAGATACGCAGTATTTT. Protein sequence: CASRQGLGGTDTQYF.

This chain joins TRBV19 and TRBJ1-4, with D possibly TRBD1 on 5 matching bases. Per the germline V gene, CDR1 is LNHDA and CDR2 is SQIVND (reference sequence). The CDR3 totals 13 residues. V lost 8 bases and J lost 3, with 10 bases in between. The CDR3 region has the DNA TGTGCCAGTTGGACACCTGCTAATGAAAAACTGTTTTTT. It is translated as CASWTPANEKLFF.